In its sample, the clone carrying this T cell receptor (beta chain) was seen a few times. Its specificity is unknown. The data derive from a study of cytomegalovirus exposure and HLA in healthy donors. Overall study results and limits: Previous analysis showed most TCR beta V segments were productive about 87% or about 30% of the time. Rarity marked most TCR sequences, yet some public TCRs occurred in many donors. The study dropped some indistinguishable V segments, TRBV6-2 and TRBV6-3 among them. According to a later analysis, most TCR beta chains associated with CMV appeared HLA-restricted.

This PCR relied on a set of 60 Vbeta primers and 13 Jbeta primers. Using immunoSEQ multiplex PCR, the repertoire was profiled, and TCRdb retains in-frame clones only, with some absent. The sample carries roughly 200,000 clones, approximately 84% recorded once. CDR3 length: 17 residues. V was trimmed by 0 bases and J by 0 bases, leaving 10 bases between them. CDR1 is SGHRS and CDR2 is YFSETQ in the germline V gene. J is TRBJ2-6 and V is TRBV5-1; D gene unclear. This sequence originates from a woman between 40 and 55 years old in good health and CMV-seronegative. Sequencing was done on a sample of PBMCs. CDR3 DNA sequence: TGCGCCAGCAGCTTGGAAACCAGGCTCTCTGGGGCCAACGTCCTGACTTTC. Amino acid sequence: CASSLETRLSGANVLTF.